Below are 23 T cell receptor beta chains sequenced from a single sample in a study of T cell changes during pregnancy in multiple sclerosis. Sequencing used immunoSEQ multiplex PCR; TCRdb keeps in-frame clones, though not all of them. This sample has 90,000 to 150,000 clones, with approximately 94% found just once. Sequencing used peripheral blood, obtained before pregnancy. These receptors were obtained from a female donor with multiple sclerosis, enrolled in a pregnancy study.

V gene TRBV20-1 combines with J gene TRBJ1-2; D is undetermined. The CDR3 runs to 11 residues. Between the trimmed V and J ends, which lost 3 bases and 6 bases, there was a span of 8 bases. CDR1 and CDR2 (germline): DFQATT, SNEGSKA (reference sequence). CDR3 protein: CSARRHDGYTF. In nucleotides, the CDR3 is TGCAGTGCTAGGCGACACGATGGCTACACCTTC.

This rearrangement joins TRBV7-7 to TRBJ2-5, with 8 bases identical to TRBD2. The CDR3 extends over 14 amino acids. V lost 5 bases, J lost 4 bases, and 6 bases stayed unmatched. The V gene's germline CDR1 is SSHAT and CDR2 FNYEAQ (reference sequence). CDR3 bases: TGTGCCAGCAGCCGCGATGCGGGAGGAGAGACCCAGTACTTC. Amino acid sequence: CASSRDAGGETQYF.

The chain combines TRBV6-1 with TRBJ1-5; a possible D gene is TRBD1 (6 bases). The CDR3 spans 15 residues. V gave up 5 bases and J gave up 0 bases, with 11 bases separating them. Looked up from germline, CDR1 is MNHNS and CDR2 is SASEGT. CDR3 region: CASSLDSYSNQPQHF. The CDR3, as DNA: TGTGCCAGCAGTTTGGACAGTTATAGCAATCAGCCCCAGCATTTT.

V gene TRBV5-1 combines with J gene TRBJ1-3; the match to TRBD1 covers 8 bases. This CDR3 has 13 residues. The germline gives CDR1 SGHRS, CDR2 YFSETQ. Unmatched junction bases numbered 2, after V lost 0 bases and J lost 9 bases. This CDR3 is CASSLGGQGTIYF. The CDR3 DNA sequence: TGCGCCAGCAGCTTGGGCGGACAGGGCACCATATATTTT.

The chain joins TRBV27 to TRBJ2-1; the match to TRBD2 covers 7 bases. Germline V lookup: CDR1 MNHEY, CDR2 SMNVEV (reference sequence). V lost 7 bases to trimming and J lost 7 bases; unmatched junction nucleotides: 13. This CDR3 has 15 amino acids. DNA for the CDR3: TGTGCCAGCAAGTCCCTCGGGGGGTGGAAGAATGAGCAGTTCTTC. Protein: CASKSLGGWKNEQFF.

The gene calls are TRBV6-5 and TRBJ1-1; D is possibly TRBD1 (5 bases). The length of the CDR3 is 15 residues. CDR1 and CDR2 from the germline V gene are MNHEY and SVGAGI. The V end was cut by 0 bases, the J end by 4 bases, with 12 bases between. This CDR3 reads CASSYSPRRGTEAFF. The CDR3 DNA reads as TGTGCCAGCAGTTACTCCCCGCGGAGGGGCACTGAAGCTTTCTTT.

V usage is TRBV29-1 and J usage is TRBJ2-1, with 11 bases fitting TRBD2. This CDR3 region has 14 residues. The germline V gene encodes CDR1 SQVTM and CDR2 ANQGSEA. Losses at the gene ends were 4 bases for V and 8 bases for J; bases not matched to a gene: 7. CDR3 amino acids: CSVVAGGPRDEQFF. Written as DNA, the CDR3 is TGCAGCGTTGTAGCGGGAGGGCCGAGGGATGAGCAGTTCTTC.

On this clone: Because it lacks the conserved phenylalanine or tryptophan at the end, this CDR3 is likely a read error. The rearrangement links TRBV19 to TRBJ1-1; tentatively, D is TRBD1 (5 bases). The CDR3 runs 11 residues. V lost 7 bases and J lost 7, with 10 bases in between. The germline CDR1 and CDR2 sequences are LNHDA and SQIVND (reference sequence). CDR3 in amino acids: CASTPGVEAFL. The CDR3 DNA reads TGTGCCAGTACTCCGGGGGTTGAAGCTTTCCTT.

The chain has TRBV27 and TRBJ1-2; 8 bases match TRBD1. Germline-derived CDR1 and CDR2 are MNHEY and SMNVEV (reference sequence). After removal of 5 bases from V and 1 base from J, the junction contained 18 bases not matched to a gene. The length of the CDR3 is 19 residues. This chain's CDR3 is CASSRISGTGAELNYGYTF. In DNA form, the CDR3 reads TGTGCCAGCAGTCGAATATCCGGGACAGGAGCAGAACTTAACTATGGCTACACCTTC.

J is TRBJ1-1 and V is TRBV11-1; D is perhaps TRBD1 (5 bases). The CDR3 has 15 amino acids. Germline V lookup: CDR1 SGHAT, CDR2 FQDESV (reference sequence). V dropped 6 bases and J dropped 3 bases, with 17 bases sitting between them. DNA for the CDR3: TGTGCCAGCAGACCAAGACAGTTCCACGACACTGAAGCTTTCTTT. As protein: CASRPRQFHDTEAFF.

The chain uses TRBV5-4 and TRBJ1-2; 10 bases match TRBD1. V lost 0 bases, J lost 10 bases, and 3 bases stayed unmatched. The CDR3 loop spans 13 amino acids. CDR1 is SGHNT, CDR2 YYREEE, per germline (reference sequence). The CDR3 protein is CASSLAGQGVYTF. The CDR3 DNA reads as TGTGCCAGCAGCTTGGCCGGACAGGGGGTCTACACCTTC.

The rearrangement joins TRBV27 to TRBJ1-2, with D tentatively TRBD1 (6 bases). CDR3 size: 12 residues. CDR1 and CDR2 (germline): MNHEY, SMNVEV (reference sequence). Trimming shortened V by 6 bases and J by 9 bases, and 14 bases separated the two germline ends. The CDR3 nucleotides read TGTGCCAGCAGGGGGGGGCGGGAGCGCTACACCTTC. Protein product: CASRGGRERYTF.

The chain has TRBV7-9 and TRBJ1-5; the D is unclear. The CDR3 contains 15 residues. In germline, CDR1 is SEHNR, CDR2 FQNEAQ (reference sequence). The V and J ends lost 5 bases and 5 bases respectively, with 16 bases between them. The CDR3 nucleotides are TGTGCCAGCAGCAACTTAAACGAGGGCCATCAGCCCCAGCATTTT. Translating gives CASSNLNEGHQPQHF.

This clone was seen once. V is TRBV5-1 and J is TRBJ2-1, with 9 bases identical to TRBD1. J was trimmed by 15 bases and V by 3 bases; bases with no gene match: 10. The germline V gene encodes CDR1 SGHRS and CDR2 YFSETQ. The length of the CDR3 is 13 residues. This CDR3 reads CASSSTGGFEWFF. The DNA for the CDR3 is TGCGCCAGCAGCTCGACAGGGGGGTTCGAGTGGTTCTTC.

V gene TRBV5-1 combines with J gene TRBJ1-4; TRBD1 might be the D (6 bases). Germline CDR1 reads SGHRS; CDR2 reads YFSETQ. The CDR3 is 16 residues long. Trimming took off 0 bases at V and 0 bases at J, with 9 bases between the two ends. CDR3 loop: CASSLAGHPTNEKLFF. CDR3 in DNA: TGCGCCAGCAGCTTGGCGGGACACCCAACTAATGAAAAACTGTTTTTT.

The rearrangement uses TRBV11-3 and TRBJ1-1, with D unresolved. Germline CDR1 and CDR2: SGHNT and YENEEA. The CDR3 consists of 14 residues. Between the trimmed V and J ends, which lost 5 bases and 0 bases, there was a span of 10 bases. This chain's CDR3 is CASSLGGLNTEAFF. In nucleotides, the CDR3 is TGTGCCAGCAGCCTAGGAGGGCTGAACACTGAAGCTTTCTTT.

The gene calls are TRBV7-2 and TRBJ2-1; possibly TRBD2 for D (6 bases). The germline V gene encodes CDR1 SGHTA and CDR2 FQGNSA. The CDR3 runs to 14 residues. V lost 5 bases, J lost 1 base, and 9 bases lay in between. CDR3 sequence (DNA): TGTGCCAGCAGCGCCGGGACTTCCTACAATGAGCAGTTCTTC. Translation gives CASSAGTSYNEQFF.

This clone appeared a single time. The junction and the germline gene differ at one end; a read error may be behind it. The chain employs TRBV6-5 and TRBJ2-2, with D tentatively TRBD1 (6 bases). CDR1 and CDR2 from the germline V gene are MNHEY and SVGAGI. This CDR3 contains 13 residues. The CDR3 region has the DNA TGTGCCAGCAGTTCGATCGGACAGTATGAAACCTTCTTT. Protein product: CASSSIGQYETFF.

This chain uses TRBV5-8 with TRBJ2-5, with TRBD1 identical over 7 bases. The CDR3 is made up of 13 amino acids. Trimming at V came to 0 bases and at J to 5 bases, leaving 1 base not matched to a gene. Germline-derived CDR1 and CDR2 are SGHTS and YDEGEE. The CDR3 bases are TGTGCCAGCAGCTTGGCACAGGGGGAGACCCAGTACTTC. It translates to CASSLAQGETQYF.

This chain joins TRBV5-8 and TRBJ2-7, with 10 nucleotides matching TRBD1. Per the germline V gene, CDR1 is SGHTS and CDR2 is YDEGEE. The CDR3 covers 15 residues. V trimming: 2 bases; J trimming: 12 bases; junction bases outside the gene matches: 14. Written as DNA, the CDR3 is TGTGCCAGCAGCTTATCCGGGACAGGGGAAAGCTGGCGGTACTTC. Residues: CASSLSGTGESWRYF. The whole variable domain, filled in from reference TRBV5-8 and TRBJ2-7, reads EAGVTQSPTHLIKTRGQQATLRCSPISGHTSVYWYQQALGLGLQFLLWYDEGEERNRGNFPPRFSGRQFPNYSSELNVNALELEDSALYLCASSLSGTGESWRYFGPGTRLTVT.

The chain has TRBV6-6 and TRBJ2-7; TRBD2 matches at 7 bases. From germline, CDR1 is MNHNY and CDR2 SVGAGI (reference sequence). The CDR3 loop spans 15 amino acids. V trimming: 0 bases; J trimming: 3 bases; junction bases outside the gene matches: 5. CDR3: CASSYSAGDHYEQYF. As DNA, the CDR3 is TGTGCCAGCAGTTACTCGGCGGGAGACCACTACGAGCAGTACTTC.

This clone was seen once. The rearrangement joins TRBV6-5 to TRBJ2-7, with 7 bases aligning to TRBD1. Per germline, CDR1 MNHEY and CDR2 SVGAGI. V was pared by 0 bases and J by 5 bases, with 4 bases of the junction left unmatched. This CDR3 has 14 residues. CDR3 in amino acids: CASSYSPTGNEQYF. The CDR3 bases are TGTGCCAGCAGTTACTCCCCGACAGGGAACGAGCAGTACTTC.

This clone has just one count. V and J are TRBV5-1 and TRBJ2-1, with 10 bases matching TRBD2. CDR3 length equals 16 residues. CDR1 SGHRS and CDR2 YFSETQ come from the germline V gene. V lost 3 bases, J lost 4 bases, and 7 bases stayed unmatched. This CDR3 is CASSSLSGGAYNEQFF. DNA of the CDR3: TGCGCCAGCAGCTCACTAAGCGGGGGGGCTTACAATGAGCAGTTCTTC. The full variable domain, rest sourced from reference TRBV5-1 and TRBJ2-1, is KAGVTQTPRYLIKTRGQQVTLSCSPISGHRSVSWYQQTPGQGLQFLFEYFSETQRNKGNFPGRFSGRQFSNSRSEMNVSTLELGDSALYLCASSSLSGGAYNEQFFGPGTRLTVL.